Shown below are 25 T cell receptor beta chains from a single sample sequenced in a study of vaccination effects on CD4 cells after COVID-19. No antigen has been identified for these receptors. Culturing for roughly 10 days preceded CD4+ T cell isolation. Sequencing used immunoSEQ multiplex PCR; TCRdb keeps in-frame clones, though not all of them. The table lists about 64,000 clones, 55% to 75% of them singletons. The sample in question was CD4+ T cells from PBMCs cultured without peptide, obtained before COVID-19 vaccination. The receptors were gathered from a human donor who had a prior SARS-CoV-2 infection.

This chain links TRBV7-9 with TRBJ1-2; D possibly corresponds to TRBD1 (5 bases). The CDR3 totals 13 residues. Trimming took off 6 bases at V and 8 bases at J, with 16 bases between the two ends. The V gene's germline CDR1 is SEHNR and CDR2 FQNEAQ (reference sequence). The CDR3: CASSTGTWGGYTF. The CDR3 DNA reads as TGTGCCAGCAGTACCGGGACTTGGGGGGGCTACACCTTC. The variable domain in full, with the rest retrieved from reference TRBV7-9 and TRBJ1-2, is DTGVSQNPRHKITKRGQNVTFRCDPISEHNRLYWYRQTLGQGPEFLTYFQNEAQLEKSRLLSDRFSAERPKGSFSTLEIQRTEQGDSAMYLCASSTGTWGGYTFGSGTRLTVV.

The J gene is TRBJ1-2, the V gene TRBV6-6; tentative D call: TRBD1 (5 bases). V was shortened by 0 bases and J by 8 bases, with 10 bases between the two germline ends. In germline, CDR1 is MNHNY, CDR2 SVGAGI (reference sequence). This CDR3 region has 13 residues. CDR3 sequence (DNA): TGTGCCAGCAGTTACTCGGGGACCTCAGGCTACACCTTC. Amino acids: CASSYSGTSGYTF.

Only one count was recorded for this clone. This chain's CDR3 is CASSFGVQETQYF. The CDR3 DNA follows: TGCGCCAGCAGCTTCGGGGTTCAAGAGACCCAGTACTTC. V is TRBV5-1 and J is TRBJ2-5, with D maybe TRBD2 (5 bases). The CDR3 length is 13 residues. V dropped 2 bases and J dropped 2 bases, with 7 bases sitting between them. Germline V gives CDR1 SGHRS, CDR2 YFSETQ.

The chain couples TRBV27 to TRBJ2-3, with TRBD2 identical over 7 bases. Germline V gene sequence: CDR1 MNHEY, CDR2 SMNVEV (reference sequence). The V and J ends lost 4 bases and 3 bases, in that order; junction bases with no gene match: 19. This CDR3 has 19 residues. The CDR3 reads CASSYVGGGGDLRTDTQYF. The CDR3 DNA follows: TGTGCCAGCAGTTATGTGGGTGGGGGGGGAGACTTAAGAACAGATACGCAGTATTTT.

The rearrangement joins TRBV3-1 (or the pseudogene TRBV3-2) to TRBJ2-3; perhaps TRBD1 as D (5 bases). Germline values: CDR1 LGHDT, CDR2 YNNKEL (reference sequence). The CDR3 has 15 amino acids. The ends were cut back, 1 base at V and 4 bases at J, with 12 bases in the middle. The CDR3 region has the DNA TGTGCCAGCAGCCAAGTCTGGGGCAGGGCAGATACGCAGTATTTT. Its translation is CASSQVWGRADTQYF.

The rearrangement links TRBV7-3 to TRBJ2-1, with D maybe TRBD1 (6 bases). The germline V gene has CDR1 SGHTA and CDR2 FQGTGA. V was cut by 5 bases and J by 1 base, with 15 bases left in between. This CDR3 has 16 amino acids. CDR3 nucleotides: TGTGCCAGCAGCAAACAGGGTCTTCTTTCCTACAATGAGCAGTTCTTC. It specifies CASSKQGLLSYNEQFF.

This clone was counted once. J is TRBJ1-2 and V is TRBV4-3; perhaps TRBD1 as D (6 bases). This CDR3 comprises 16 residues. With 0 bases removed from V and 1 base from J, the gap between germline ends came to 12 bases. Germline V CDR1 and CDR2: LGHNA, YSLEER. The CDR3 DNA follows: TGCGCCAGCAGCCAAGAACCAGGGGTTTTTAACTATGGCTACACCTTC. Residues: CASSQEPGVFNYGYTF.

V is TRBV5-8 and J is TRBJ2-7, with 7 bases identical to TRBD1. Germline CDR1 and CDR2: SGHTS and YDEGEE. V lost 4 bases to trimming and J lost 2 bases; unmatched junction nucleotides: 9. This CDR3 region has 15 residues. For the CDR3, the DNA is TGTGCCAGCAGCGGAAGAGACAGGGCGCCCTACGAGCAGTACTTC. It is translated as CASSGRDRAPYEQYF. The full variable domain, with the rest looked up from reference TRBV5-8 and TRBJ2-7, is EAGVTQSPTHLIKTRGQQATLRCSPISGHTSVYWYQQALGLGLQFLLWYDEGEERNRGNFPPRFSGRQFPNYSSELNVNALELEDSALYLCASSGRDRAPYEQYFGPGTRLTVT.

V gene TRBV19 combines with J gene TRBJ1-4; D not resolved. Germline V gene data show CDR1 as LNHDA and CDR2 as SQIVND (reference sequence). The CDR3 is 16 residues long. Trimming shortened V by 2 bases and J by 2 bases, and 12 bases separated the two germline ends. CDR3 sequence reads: CASSIPDWGTNEKLFF. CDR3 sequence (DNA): TGTGCCAGTAGTATACCGGACTGGGGTACTAATGAAAAACTGTTTTTT.

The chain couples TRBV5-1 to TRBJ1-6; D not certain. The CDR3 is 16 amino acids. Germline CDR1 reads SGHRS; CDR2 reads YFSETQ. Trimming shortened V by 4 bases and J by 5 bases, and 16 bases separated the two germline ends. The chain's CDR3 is CASSTAGPENNSPLHF. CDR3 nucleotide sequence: TGCGCCAGCAGCACAGCCGGGCCCGAAAATAATTCACCCCTCCACTTT.

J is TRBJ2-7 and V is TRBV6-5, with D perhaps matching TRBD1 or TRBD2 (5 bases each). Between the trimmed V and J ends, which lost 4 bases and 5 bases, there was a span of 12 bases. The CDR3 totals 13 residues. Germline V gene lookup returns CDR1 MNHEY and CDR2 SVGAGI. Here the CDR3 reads CASSWGRTHEQYF. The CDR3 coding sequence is TGTGCCAGCAGTTGGGGACGGACCCACGAGCAGTACTTC.

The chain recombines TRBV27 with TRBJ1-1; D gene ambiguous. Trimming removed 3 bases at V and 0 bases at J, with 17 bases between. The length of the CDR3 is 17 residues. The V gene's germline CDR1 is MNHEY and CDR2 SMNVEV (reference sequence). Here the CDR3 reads CASSLVPLLTVNTEAFF. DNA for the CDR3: TGTGCCAGCAGTTTGGTCCCGCTCCTTACCGTGAACACTGAAGCTTTCTTT.

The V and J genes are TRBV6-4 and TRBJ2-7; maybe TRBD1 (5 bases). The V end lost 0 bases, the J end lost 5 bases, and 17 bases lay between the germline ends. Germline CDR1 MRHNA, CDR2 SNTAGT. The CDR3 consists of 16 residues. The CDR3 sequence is CASSDSNVSGSHEQYF. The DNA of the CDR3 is TGTGCCAGCAGTGACTCGAATGTCTCAGGGTCCCACGAGCAGTACTTC.

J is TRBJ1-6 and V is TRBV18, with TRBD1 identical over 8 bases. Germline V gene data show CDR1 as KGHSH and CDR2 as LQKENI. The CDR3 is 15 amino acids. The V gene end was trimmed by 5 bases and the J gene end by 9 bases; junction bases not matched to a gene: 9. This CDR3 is CASSSGQVGSSPLHF. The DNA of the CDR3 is TGTGCCAGCTCATCGGGACAGGTTGGCTCTTCACCCCTCCACTTT. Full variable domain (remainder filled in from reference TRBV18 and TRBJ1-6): NAGVMQNPRHLVRRRGQEARLRCSPMKGHSHVYWYRQLPEEGLKFMVYLQKENIIDESGMPKERFSAEFPKEGPSILRIQQVVRGDSAAYFCASSSGQVGSSPLHFGNGTRLTVT.

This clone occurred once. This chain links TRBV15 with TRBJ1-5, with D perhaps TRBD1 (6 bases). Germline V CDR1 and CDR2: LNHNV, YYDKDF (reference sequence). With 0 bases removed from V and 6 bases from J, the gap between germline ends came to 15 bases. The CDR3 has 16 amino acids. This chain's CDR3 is CATSRDRRGAGQPQHF. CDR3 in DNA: TGTGCCACCAGCAGAGATCGACGGGGGGCGGGTCAGCCCCAGCATTTT. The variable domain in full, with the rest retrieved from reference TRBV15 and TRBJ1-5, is DAMVIQNPRYQVTQFGKPVTLSCSQTLNHNVMYWYQQKSSQAPKLLFHYYDKDFNNEADTPDNFQSRRPNTSFCFLDIRSPGLGDTAMYLCATSRDRRGAGQPQHFGDGTRLSIL.

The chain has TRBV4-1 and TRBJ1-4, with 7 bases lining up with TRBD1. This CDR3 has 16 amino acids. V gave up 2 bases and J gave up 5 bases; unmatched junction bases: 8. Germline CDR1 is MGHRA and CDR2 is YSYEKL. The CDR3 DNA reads TGCGCCAGCAGCCAACCAAACAGGGGTAGGAATGAAAAACTGTTTTTT. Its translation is CASSQPNRGRNEKLFF.

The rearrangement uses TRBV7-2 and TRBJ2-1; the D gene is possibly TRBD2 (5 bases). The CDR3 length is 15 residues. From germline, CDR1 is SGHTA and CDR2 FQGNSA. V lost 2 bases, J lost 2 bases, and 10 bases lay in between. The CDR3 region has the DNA TGTGCCAGCAGCTTATCGGGGAGAGCCTACAATGAGCAGTTCTTC. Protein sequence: CASSLSGRAYNEQFF.

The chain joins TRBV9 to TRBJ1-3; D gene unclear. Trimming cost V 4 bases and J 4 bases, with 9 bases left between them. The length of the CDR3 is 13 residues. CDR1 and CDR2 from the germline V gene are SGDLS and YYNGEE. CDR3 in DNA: TGTGCCAGCAGCCCTCCTTTCGGAAACACCATATATTTT. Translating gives CASSPPFGNTIYF.

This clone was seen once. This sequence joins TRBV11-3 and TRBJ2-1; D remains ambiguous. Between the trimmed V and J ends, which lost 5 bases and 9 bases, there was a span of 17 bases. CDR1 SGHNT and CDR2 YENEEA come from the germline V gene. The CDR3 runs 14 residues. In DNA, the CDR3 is TGTGCCAGCAGCCTCTTTGGTTCAGATGGTGAGCAGTTCTTC. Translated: CASSLFGSDGEQFF. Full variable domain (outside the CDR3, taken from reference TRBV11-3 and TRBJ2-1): EAGVVQSPRYKIIEKKQPVAFWCNPISGHNTLYWYLQNLGQGPELLIRYENEEAVDDSQLPKDRFSAERLKGVDSTLKIQPAELGDSAVYLCASSLFGSDGEQFFGPGTRLTVL.

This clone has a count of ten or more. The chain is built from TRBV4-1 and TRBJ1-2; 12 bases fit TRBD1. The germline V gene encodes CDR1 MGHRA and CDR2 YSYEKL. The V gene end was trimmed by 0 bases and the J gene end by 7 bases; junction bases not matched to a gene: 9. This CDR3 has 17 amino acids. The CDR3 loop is CASSQDSPGQGASGYTF. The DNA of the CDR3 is TGCGCCAGCAGCCAAGATTCGCCGGGACAGGGGGCGTCTGGCTACACCTTC.

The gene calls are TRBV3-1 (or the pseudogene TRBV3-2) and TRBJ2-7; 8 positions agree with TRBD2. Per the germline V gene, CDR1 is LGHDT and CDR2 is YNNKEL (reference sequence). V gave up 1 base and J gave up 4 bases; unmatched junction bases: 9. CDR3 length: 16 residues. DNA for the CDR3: TGTGCCAGCAGCCAAGGGATTGGTAGCGGGATGTACGAGCAGTACTTC. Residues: CASSQGIGSGMYEQYF.

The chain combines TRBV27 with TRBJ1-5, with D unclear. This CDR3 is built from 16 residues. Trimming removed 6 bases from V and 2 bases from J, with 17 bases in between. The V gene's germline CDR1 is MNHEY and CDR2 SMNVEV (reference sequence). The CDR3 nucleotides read TGTGCCAGCAGGGTGCAGGCCCAGATGGGCAATCAGCCCCAGCATTTT. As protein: CASRVQAQMGNQPQHF.

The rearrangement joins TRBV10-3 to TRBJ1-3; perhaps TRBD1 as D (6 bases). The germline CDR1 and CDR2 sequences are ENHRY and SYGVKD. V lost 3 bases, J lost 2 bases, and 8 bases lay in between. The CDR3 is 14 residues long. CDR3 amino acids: CAISETGTGNTIYF. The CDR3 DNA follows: TGTGCCATCAGTGAAACAGGGACTGGAAACACCATATATTTT.

CDR3: CASSPDSAGGLSWGNQPQHF. The CDR3 DNA follows: TGTGCCAGCAGCCCCGACTCGGCAGGGGGCCTTTCCTGGGGCAATCAGCCCCAGCATTTT. The chain is built from TRBV21-1 and TRBJ1-5; the table calls TRBD1, which could not be checked here. TRBV21-1 is labeled a pseudogene. The CDR3 length is 20 residues.

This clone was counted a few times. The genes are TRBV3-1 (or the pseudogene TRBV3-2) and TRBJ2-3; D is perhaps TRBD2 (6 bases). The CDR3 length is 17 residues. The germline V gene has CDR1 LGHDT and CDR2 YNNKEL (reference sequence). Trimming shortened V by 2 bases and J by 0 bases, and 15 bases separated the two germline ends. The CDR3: CASSQNRAGTSTDTQYF. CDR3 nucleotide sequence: TGTGCCAGCAGCCAAAATCGCGCGGGGACCAGCACAGATACGCAGTATTTT.